A selection of T cell receptor beta chains follows, all from one sample in a study of blood T cell repertoires in COVID-19. The assay was immunoSEQ multiplex PCR, and TCRdb's table has in-frame clones only and misses some. This sample has more than 250,000 clones, with about 90% found just once. The sequencing input was PBMCs or T cells enriched from blood (not recorded which). The receptors were gathered from a woman in her 30s who had recovered from COVID-19. CDR3s include the opening cysteine and the closing phenylalanine or tryptophan. A D gene is named only where the DNA matches it firmly. Some rows have no size entry. The others give once, few or many, or a class for an expanded clone.

cdr3_nt,cdr3_aa,v_call,j_call,d_call,clone_size
TGTGCCACCAGCAGGGACAGGCCCTATGGCTACACCTTC,CATSRDRPYGYTF,TRBV15,TRBJ1-2,TRBD1,-
TGTGCCAGCAGCTGGGCCACAGCAGAAAACATTCAGTACTTC,CASSWATAENIQYF,TRBV7-9,TRBJ2-4,-,-
TGTGCCAGCACACCCCGGGACAGGGGAAAGCCCCAGCATTTT,CASTPRDRGKPQHF,TRBV21-1,TRBJ1-5,-,-
TGTGCCAGCACCAGCCCAACAGGGCTTGGCGATTCACCCCTCCACTTT,CASTSPTGLGDSPLHF,TRBV28,TRBJ1-6,-,-
TGTGCCAGCAGCCAAGGGGACAGGGGTCGTGGCTACACCTTC,CASSQGDRGRGYTF,TRBV3-1/TRBV3-2,TRBJ1-2,TRBD1,-
TGTGCCTGGAGTGGGAGTACCAATCAGCCCCAGCATTTT,CAWSGSTNQPQHF,TRBV30,TRBJ1-5,-,-
TGTGCCAGCAGCTCGCGCTTAGTGAGCCCTGGAAACACCATATATTTT,CASSSRLVSPGNTIYF,TRBV7-8,TRBJ1-3,-,-
TGTGCCAGCAGCTTTAGTACAGGGGTAAACACCATATATTTT,CASSFSTGVNTIYF,TRBV5-4,TRBJ1-3,TRBD1,-
TGTGCCACCAGCAAACCTTTTGGTGGCGGGGTTAATGAAAAACTGTTTTTT,CATSKPFGGGVNEKLFF,TRBV15,TRBJ1-4,-,-
TGTGCCAGCAGCTTAAGACAGCTAAATTCACCCCTCCACTTT,CASSLRQLNSPLHF,TRBV7-2,TRBJ1-6,-,-
TGTGCCAGCAGCCAACGAGCTGGGACTAACACTGAAGCTTTCTTT,CASSQRAGTNTEAFF,TRBV16,TRBJ1-1,-,-
TGTGCCAGCAGCCCCTTGTCTGGAAACACCATATATTTT,CASSPLSGNTIYF,TRBV12-3/TRBV12-4,TRBJ1-3,-,-
TGTGCCAGCTCACCACTCGGCGGGGGGGCCGGGACCGGGGAGCTGTTTTTT,CASSPLGGGAGTGELFF,TRBV18,TRBJ2-2,TRBD2,-
TGTGCCAGCAGCTTGGAGGTCGGCAGGGCGGCAGATACGCAGTATTTT,CASSLEVGRAADTQYF,TRBV5-4,TRBJ2-3,-,-
TGTGCCAGCAGCAATAGCGGTACCGGGGAGCTGTTTTTT,CASSNSGTGELFF,TRBV7-2,TRBJ2-2,-,-
TGTGCCATCAGGACGACAGGGGAGGGTTCACCCCTCCACTTT,CAIRTTGEGSPLHF,TRBV10-3,TRBJ1-6,TRBD1,-
TGTGCCAGCAGTTCAAACACAGATACGCAGTATTTT,CASSSNTDTQYF,TRBV6-2/TRBV6-3,TRBJ2-3,-,-
TGTGCCAGCAGTGAATCTTTACCAGGCCGCACAGATACGCAGTATTTT,CASSESLPGRTDTQYF,TRBV2,TRBJ2-3,-,-
TGTGCCAGCAGTACCGGACAGGGGGCCAGGTATGGCTACACCTTC,CASSTGQGARYGYTF,TRBV6-6,TRBJ1-2,TRBD1,-
TGCGCCAGCAGCTTGTGGGACAGGGGAAGGTACGAGCAGTACTTC,CASSLWDRGRYEQYF,TRBV5-1,TRBJ2-7,TRBD1,once
TGTGCCTGGAGAGGCCGGGACACTACCACTAACTATGGCTACACCTTC,CAWRGRDTTTNYGYTF,TRBV30,TRBJ1-2,-,-
TGTGCCAGCAGCCAGGGGAATTCACCCCTCCACTTT,CASSQGNSPLHF,TRBV7-8,TRBJ1-6,-,-
TGTGCCAGCATACCCCGGGACAGGAGCCCCTACGAGCAGTACTTC,CASIPRDRSPYEQYF,TRBV5-4,TRBJ2-7,TRBD1,-
TGTGCCAGCAGCTTAGGGGCCGGGAGGGCTGGAAACACCATATATTTT,CASSLGAGRAGNTIYF,TRBV7-2,TRBJ1-3,-,-
TGTGCCAGCGGGACGGGGACAGGGGTTCGCAATCAGCCCCAGCATTTT,CASGTGTGVRNQPQHF,TRBV27,TRBJ1-5,TRBD1,-
TGTGCCTGGAGCCCGTCCAACTATGGCTACACCTTC,CAWSPSNYGYTF,TRBV30,TRBJ1-2,-,-
TGTGCCAGCAGCCCCGGGACTAGCGGGGATCCCTACTTC,CASSPGTSGDPYF,TRBV5-6,TRBJ2-5,TRBD2,-
TGTGCCAGCAGTTACCGTACCCAGGGCAATCAGCCCCAGCATTTT,CASSYRTQGNQPQHF,TRBV6-2/TRBV6-3,TRBJ1-5,-,-
TGTGCCAGCAGTCAGGGGGCGCAAATCCGCGGCTACACCTTC,CASSQGAQIRGYTF,TRBV27,TRBJ1-2,TRBD1,-
TGTGCCAGCAGCTTTCAGACTAGCGGGGGAGAGACCCAGTACTTC,CASSFQTSGGETQYF,TRBV7-2,TRBJ2-5,TRBD2,-
TGCGCCAGCAGCCGTGCCGGGGAGAAAAAGCGGGGAACTGAAGCTTTCTTT,CASSRAGEKKRGTEAFF,TRBV5-1,TRBJ1-1,-,-
TGTGCCATCAGCAGACAGGGAGCACTGATTAGTTTCTTT,CAISRQGALISFF,TRBV10-3,TRBJ1-1,TRBD1,-
TGTGCCACCAGCAGATATGGACAGGGGGCCGCGGATACGCAGTATTTT,CATSRYGQGAADTQYF,TRBV15,TRBJ2-3,TRBD1,few
TGTGCCAGCAGGGGGACTAGCGGGATCACAGATACGCAGTATTTT,CASRGTSGITDTQYF,TRBV11-2,TRBJ2-3,TRBD2,-